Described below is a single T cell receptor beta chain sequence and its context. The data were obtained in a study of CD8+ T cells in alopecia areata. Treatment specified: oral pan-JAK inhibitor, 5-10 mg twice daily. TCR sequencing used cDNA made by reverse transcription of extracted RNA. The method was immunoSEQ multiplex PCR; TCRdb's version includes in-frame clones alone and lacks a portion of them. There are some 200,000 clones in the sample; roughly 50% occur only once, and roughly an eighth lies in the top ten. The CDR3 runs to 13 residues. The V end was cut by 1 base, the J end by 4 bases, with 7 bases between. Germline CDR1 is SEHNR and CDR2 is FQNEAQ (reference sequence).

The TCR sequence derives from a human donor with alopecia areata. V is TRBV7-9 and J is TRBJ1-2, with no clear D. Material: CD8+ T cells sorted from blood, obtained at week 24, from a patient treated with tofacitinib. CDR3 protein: CASSLGSVYGYTF. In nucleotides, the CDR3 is TGTGCCAGCAGCTTAGGGTCAGTCTATGGCTACACCTTC.